What follows is one T cell receptor (beta chain) and its context. This clonotype has only a few counts. Its antigen has not been determined. Relative to the germline gene, one junction end is altered; a read error may explain this. This record belongs to a study of post-analysis software for immune sequencing data (dated by TCRdb to between 2014 and 2017). Turning to the overall study: The recorded disease courses included relapsing-remitting, secondary progressive and progressive-relapsing multiple sclerosis, and some patients had no subtype annotation. Patient repertoires were compared against about twelve previously published healthy control repertoires from donors aged about 6 to 25 years. A subset of samples was prepared in parallel using single-end sample barcoding, then pooled and co-amplified after Illumina adapter ligation.

Taken from the germline V gene (reference sequence), the CDR1 and CDR2 loops are SSHAT and FNYEAQ. CDR3 length: 14 amino acids, cysteine to phenylalanine. Here the CDR3 DNA is all that survives: 42 bases in frame from base 1. The investigation overall reported the following: Normalized Chao1 diversity was significantly lower in multiple sclerosis patients than controls, suggesting substantial peripheral T-cell clonal expansion. The control group was slightly older than the multiple sclerosis patient group. Four to six TRBV segments, including TRBV5-6, TRBV5-1 and TRBV20-1, were significantly more frequent in patients than controls. Direct clustering with F measure revealed strong co-clustering of samples prepared in the same batch, which led to a batch-effect correction.

The library was made by PCR. Sequencing took place on an Illumina HiSeq 2500. To reduce PCR and sequencing biases, unique molecular identifiers were incorporated into the TCR beta cDNA libraries. Roughly 500,000 cDNA molecules were obtained per 1 to 10 million input T cells, so each molecule approximated one T cell. The same protocol used for the earlier healthy control dataset was applied to prepare and sequence the patient libraries. Samples belonging to the same batch were prepared together, multiplexed and sequenced on a shared HiSeq lane. The original methods were these. Raw barcoded reads were processed with MIGEC, discarding single-read molecular identifier groups before consensus assembly and CDR3 extraction. VDJtools was used for post-analysis of the clonotype tables, and diversity was normalized by down-sampling every dataset to the size of the smallest sample. In repertoire overlap clustering, CDR3 amino acid sequences, but not nucleotide sequences, were matched to correct batch-related cross-sample contamination. TCRdb ran its own pipeline on the public reads, namely fastp trimming at Q25 and MiXCR clone calling, and kept in-frame beta chains. Every CDR3 protein is listed once, alongside the most common genes and DNA of its rows. TCRdb, not the original authors, processed these V and J calls. This sample gives about 460,000 distinct CDR3 sequences in total; around 40% of them show up just once. The ten largest clones add up to 12% of the sample.

TCR beta repertoires were profiled from peripheral blood of under 15 young patients with multiple sclerosis to demonstrate the VDJtools post-analysis software. Multiple sclerosis patients were children and adolescents aged 6 to 15 years. The source is a girl aged 10 to 17 with multiple sclerosis. The V and J genes are TRBV7-7 and TRBJ2-4, with no D gene named confidently. The J call may be faulty, since TRBJ2-5 better matches the DNA end. Sequenced: blood. The CDR3 corresponds to CASSLNSYQETQYF. The DNA is as follows: TGTGCTAGCAGCTTAAACTCGTACCAAGAGACCCAGTACTTC.